This T cell receptor beta chain comes out of a study of human T cells and chemical hapten exposure. Study-wide results and limits: Patch test scores rose with PT1 expanded TCR counts, a positive correlation. The study found that DPC sensitization did not change TCRs above 1 in 1000 frequency.

From the RACE reads, TCRdb called clonotypes with MiXCR, one entry per CDR3 protein. The sample records 300,000 to 350,000 distinct CDR3 sequences, 6% to 8.5% being singletons. Time point in this sample: patch test 1, 2 weeks after DPC sensitization. As for treatment: therapeutic diphenylcyclopropenone sensitization with weekly scalp DPC. Staff drew blood before applying each patch test. The sample holds a few counts of this clonotype. Antigen unknown. Germline CDR1 MGHDK, CDR2 SYGVNS. The V segment lost 5 bases and the J segment 3 bases; nucleotides outside the gene matches: 5. CDR3 length: 14 amino acids.

Source: whole blood, taken in connection with sensitization to the hapten diphenylcyclopropenone (DPC). The TCR originated in a woman under 30 with alopecia areata. Some clones in this sample may be carry-over from other donors' samples. The gene calls are TRBV25-1 and TRBJ1-2; 8 bases map to TRBD1. The CDR3 loop reads CASSSPGQDYGYTF. Here the CDR3 DNA reads TGTGCCAGCAGTTCCCCGGGACAGGACTATGGCTACACCTTC.